What follows describes a single T cell receptor beta chain. As yet, its antigen is unknown. Assay: immunoSEQ multiplex PCR; the TCRdb copy retains only in-frame clones and omits some. Of under 30,000 clones in the sample, about 85% were seen once. This specimen comes from a study of T cells in narcolepsy. The CDR3 length is 17 residues. Germline-derived CDR1 and CDR2 are KGHSH and LQKENI. V was pared by 3 bases and J by 5 bases, with 4 bases of the junction left unmatched. Study outcomes and limitations: Autoreactive HCRT-specific and TRIB2-specific clonotypes were marked in same-patient CSF-versus-blood CD4+ comparisons.

The sequence was collected from a human donor with narcolepsy. Sequencing was performed on CD45RA- memory CD4+ T cells from PBMCs. V and J are TRBV18 and TRBJ2-1, with 16 nucleotides matching TRBD2. The CDR3 region is CASSPGTSGRGDNEQFF. In nucleotides, the CDR3 is TGTGCCAGCTCACCTGGGACTAGCGGGAGGGGAGACAATGAGCAGTTCTTC.